A single sample gave rise to the 18 T cell receptor beta chains below, sequenced in a study of early T cells in non-severe SARS-CoV-2 infection. From the 5' RACE reads, TCRdb called clonotypes with MiXCR, one entry per CDR3 protein. Counted here are tens of thousands of distinct CDR3 sequences, 5.4% occurring once; the ten biggest clones make up roughly 6.2%. The sequenced sample was whole blood, obtained at baseline. The receptors were sampled from an adult who was a healthcare worker with PCR-confirmed SARS-CoV-2 infection or an uninfected control (not recorded which).

V is TRBV18 and J is TRBJ2-7; 10 bases map to TRBD2. V dropped 1 base and J dropped 0; count of bases not matched to a gene: 12. Per the germline V gene, CDR1 is KGHSH and CDR2 is LQKENI. The CDR3 contains 19 residues. The CDR3 DNA follows: TGTGCCAGCTCACCACTCGTGACTAGCGGGCCAAGGAGCTCCTACGAGCAGTACTTC. Residues: CASSPLVTSGPRSSYEQYF. The full variable domain, with the rest looked up from reference TRBV18 and TRBJ2-7, is NAGVMQNPRHLVRRRGQEARLRCSPMKGHSHVYWYRQLPEEGLKFMVYLQKENIIDESGMPKERFSAEFPKEGPSILRIQQVVRGDSAAYFCASSPLVTSGPRSSYEQYFGPGTRLTVT.

This clonotype was observed at least ten times. This rearrangement joins TRBV2 to TRBJ1-1, with D unclear. The CDR3 extends over 13 amino acids. The V gene lost 7 bases and the J gene lost 0 bases, with 9 bases spanning the gap. Germline CDR1 and CDR2: SNHLY and FYNNEI. In nucleotides, the CDR3 is TGTGCCAGCAAGGGCGTACTGAACACTGAAGCTTTCTTT. It specifies CASKGVLNTEAFF. Full variable domain (outside the CDR3, taken from reference TRBV2 and TRBJ1-1): EPEVTQTPSHQVTQMGQEVILRCVPISNHLYFYWYRQILGQKVEFLVSFYNNEISEKSEIFDDQFSVERPDGSNFTLKIRSTKLEDSAMYFCASKGVLNTEAFFGQGTRLTVV.

This clonotype was recorded at least ten times. This chain joins TRBV30 and TRBJ2-1, with D hard to call. Trimming cost V 0 bases and J 9 bases, with 12 bases left between them. In germline, CDR1 is GTSNPN, CDR2 SVGIG (reference sequence). The CDR3 length is 13 residues. The CDR3 region has the DNA TGTGCCTGGAGTGTACATTCCAGTTCTGAGCAGTTCTTC. Its translation is CAWSVHSSSEQFF.

At least ten counts were recorded for this clonotype. V usage is TRBV18 and J usage is TRBJ1-1, with D perhaps TRBD1 (6 bases). Trimming took 2 bases from V and 5 from J, leaving 6 bases between them. CDR3 length: 12 amino acids. Germline lookup yields CDR1 KGHSH and CDR2 LQKENI. The CDR3 loop is CASSPTGTEAFF. The CDR3 DNA reads as TGTGCCAGCTCACCAACAGGGACTGAAGCTTTCTTT.

This clonotype was picked up many times. This chain links TRBV20-1 with TRBJ2-5; 12 bases are a match to TRBD2. The germline CDR1 and CDR2 sequences are DFQATT and SNEGSKA (reference sequence). The CDR3 is 16 residues long. The V and J ends lost 0 bases and 4 bases, in that order; junction bases with no gene match: 6. CDR3 nucleotide sequence: TGCAGTGCTAGAGACGCTAGCGGGAGGGCCCCAGAGACCCAGTACTTC. Translating it yields CSARDASGRAPETQYF.

This clonotype was observed at least ten times. The J gene is TRBJ1-2, the V gene TRBV6-5, with D unclear. The CDR3 consists of 13 residues. The V gene's germline CDR1 is MNHEY and CDR2 SVGAGI. V was shortened by 6 bases and J by 2 bases, with 10 bases between the two germline ends. The DNA of the CDR3 is TGTGCCAGCAGAGAGACCCCAAACTATGGCTACACCTTC. The encoded protein is CASRETPNYGYTF.

CDR3 in DNA: TGTGCCAGCAGCCCATTTCTAGCGGGAGGGCCCTACAATGAGCAGTTCTTC. This encodes CASSPFLAGGPYNEQFF. The rearrangement joins TRBV7-9 to TRBJ2-1, with 12 bases aligning to TRBD2. CDR3 length: 17 residues. From germline, CDR1 is SEHNR and CDR2 FQNEAQ (reference sequence). Losses at the gene ends were 5 bases for V and 2 bases for J; bases not matched to a gene: 7. Full variable domain (missing parts from reference TRBV7-9 and TRBJ2-1): DTGVSQNPRHKITKRGQNVTFRCDPISEHNRLYWYRQTLGQGPEFLTYFQNEAQLEKSRLLSDRFSAERPKGSFSTLEIQRTEQGDSAMYLCASSPFLAGGPYNEQFFGPGTRLTVL.

This clonotype occurred many times. This chain links TRBV30 with TRBJ2-3; D not resolved. This CDR3 contains 13 residues. Germline V gene sequence: CDR1 GTSNPN, CDR2 SVGIG (reference sequence). Trimming took off 0 bases at V and 2 bases at J, with 6 bases between the two ends. CDR3 sequence reads: CAWSVSTTDTQYF. The CDR3 region has the DNA TGTGCCTGGAGTGTTTCAACCACAGATACGCAGTATTTT.

This clonotype was seen ten or more times. This chain uses TRBV20-1 with TRBJ1-6, with 7 bases identical to TRBD1. Looked up from germline, CDR1 is DFQATT and CDR2 is SNEGSKA (reference sequence). The V and J ends lost 0 bases and 7 bases, in that order; junction bases with no gene match: 9. The CDR3 extends over 16 amino acids. The CDR3 DNA is TGCAGTGCTAGAGATTTAGCTCGGGACAGCAATTCACCCCTCCACTTT. Translation gives CSARDLARDSNSPLHF.

At least ten counts were recorded for this clonotype. The CDR3 region is CSAYMTALGNIQYF. CDR3 coding DNA: TGCAGTGCTTACATGACGGCTCTGGGGAACATTCAGTACTTC. J is TRBJ2-4 and V is TRBV20-1, with no clear D. Per the germline V gene, CDR1 is DFQATT and CDR2 is SNEGSKA (reference sequence). Trimming left V 5 bases short and J 7 bases short, with 18 bases between. The CDR3 is 14 amino acids.

In this sample, this clonotype turned up many times. The chain recombines TRBV27 with TRBJ1-1; D gene uncertain. CDR1 is MNHEY and CDR2 is SMNVEV in the germline V gene (reference sequence). The V and J ends lost 5 bases and 0 bases respectively, with 10 bases between them. The CDR3 extends over 14 amino acids. This CDR3 reads CASSSFRVNTEAFF. The CDR3 DNA sequence: TGTGCCAGCAGTAGTTTCAGAGTGAACACTGAAGCTTTCTTT.

This clonotype was counted a few times. V usage is TRBV11-2 and J usage is TRBJ2-7; 9 nucleotides match TRBD2. The CDR3 sequence is 15 residues long. The ends lost 1 base at V and 3 bases at J; junction bases unmatched: 4. The germline gives CDR1 SGHAT, CDR2 FQNNGV. The CDR3 nucleotides read TGTGCCAGCAGCTTAGCGGGCGGGAGGGGCTACGAGCAGTACTTC. It encodes CASSLAGGRGYEQYF.

This clonotype was observed a few times. The chain employs TRBV7-3 and TRBJ2-5; possibly TRBD1 for D (7 bases). The V gene lost 5 bases and the J gene lost 2 bases, with 15 bases spanning the gap. This CDR3 is 15 amino acids long. Germline-derived CDR1 and CDR2 are SGHTA and FQGTGA. The CDR3 sequence is CASSPGGTAQETQYF. CDR3 in DNA: TGTGCCAGCAGCCCAGGGGGGACAGCACAAGAGACCCAGTACTTC. Based on the CDR3 plus reference TRBV7-3 and TRBJ2-5, the full variable domain is GAGVSQTPSNKVTEKGKYVELRCDPISGHTALYWYRQSLGQGPEFLIYFQGTGAADDSGLPNDRFFAVRPEGSVSTLKIQRTERGDSAVYLCASSPGGTAQETQYFGPGTRLLVL.

The rearrangement links TRBV6-5 to TRBJ2-6; possible D gene TRBD1, 6 bases. The CDR3 totals 18 residues. With 6 bases removed from V and 0 bases from J, the gap between germline ends came to 18 bases. Germline V gene lookup returns CDR1 MNHEY and CDR2 SVGAGI. The CDR3 loop reads CASRTTSIGGSGANVLTF. The CDR3 nucleotides are TGTGCCAGCAGAACGACATCGATAGGGGGCTCTGGGGCCAACGTCCTGACTTTC.

The rearrangement links TRBV28 to TRBJ2-7; D might be TRBD1 (6 bases). Germline V gene sequence: CDR1 MDHEN, CDR2 SYDVKM. There are 13 residues in the CDR3. V lost 4 bases to trimming and J lost 7 bases, with 14 bases between them. The DNA for the CDR3 is TGTGCCAGCAGTTCCGGACAGATGCCTGAGCAGTACTTC. Protein: CASSSGQMPEQYF.

The sample holds many counts of this clonotype. The chain joins TRBV30 to TRBJ1-1, with D unresolved. Trimming stripped 4 bases from V and 1 base from J, with 10 bases between. The germline V gene encodes CDR1 GTSNPN and CDR2 SVGIG (reference sequence). This CDR3 spans 13 amino acids. DNA of the CDR3: TGTGCCTGGACTCTATGGACGAACACTGAAGCTTTCTTT. Protein product: CAWTLWTNTEAFF.

This clonotype came up many times. This chain uses TRBV27 with TRBJ2-4; either TRBD1 or TRBD2 may fit D (5 bases each). The CDR3 contains 17 residues. Trimming stripped 8 bases from V and 0 bases from J, with 20 bases between. Germline V gene lookup returns CDR1 MNHEY and CDR2 SMNVEV (reference sequence). The CDR3 is CASSQGVVDLAKNIQYF. CDR3 nucleotides: TGTGCCAGCTCCCAGGGAGTTGTGGACCTAGCCAAAAACATTCAGTACTTC.

A few counts support this clonotype. The chain has TRBV5-1 and TRBJ1-1; TRBD1 is a possible D gene (5 bases). Germline V gene sequence: CDR1 SGHRS, CDR2 YFSETQ. The CDR3 extends over 13 amino acids. The V end lost 4 bases, the J end lost 4 bases, and 11 bases lay between the germline ends. CDR3 in amino acids: CASSGGGSTEAFF. The CDR3 DNA reads as TGCGCCAGCAGCGGGGGAGGGAGCACTGAAGCTTTCTTT.